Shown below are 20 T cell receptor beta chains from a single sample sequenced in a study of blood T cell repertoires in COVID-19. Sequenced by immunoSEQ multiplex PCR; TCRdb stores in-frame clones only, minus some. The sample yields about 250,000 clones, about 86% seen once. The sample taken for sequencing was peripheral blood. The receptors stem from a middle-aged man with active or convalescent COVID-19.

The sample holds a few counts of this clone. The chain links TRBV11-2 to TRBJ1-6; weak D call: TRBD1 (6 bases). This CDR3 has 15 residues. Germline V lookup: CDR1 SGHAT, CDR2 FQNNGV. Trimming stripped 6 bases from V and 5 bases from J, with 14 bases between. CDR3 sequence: CASRGAQGNNSPLHF. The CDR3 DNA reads TGTGCCAGCAGGGGTGCTCAGGGGAATAATTCACCCCTCCACTTT.

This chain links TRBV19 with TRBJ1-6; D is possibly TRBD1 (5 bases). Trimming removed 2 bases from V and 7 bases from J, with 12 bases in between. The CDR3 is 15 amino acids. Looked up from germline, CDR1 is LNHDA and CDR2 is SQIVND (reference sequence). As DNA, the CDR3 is TGTGCCAGTAGTATATCATCCAGGGTAAATTCACCCCTCCACTTT. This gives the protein CASSISSRVNSPLHF.

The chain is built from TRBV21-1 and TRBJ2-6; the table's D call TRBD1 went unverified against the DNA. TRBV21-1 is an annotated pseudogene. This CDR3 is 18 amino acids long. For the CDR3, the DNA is TGTGCCAGCAGCAAAGTTACAGGGGAGATATCTGGGGCCAACGTCCTGACTTTC. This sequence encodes CASSKVTGEISGANVLTF.

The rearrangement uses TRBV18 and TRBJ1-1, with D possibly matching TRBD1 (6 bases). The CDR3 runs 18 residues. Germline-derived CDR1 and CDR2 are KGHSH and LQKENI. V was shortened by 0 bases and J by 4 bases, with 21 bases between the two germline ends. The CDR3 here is CASSPPIPFQGLRTEAFF. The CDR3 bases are TGTGCCAGCTCACCACCAATACCATTCCAGGGGTTACGCACTGAAGCTTTCTTT.

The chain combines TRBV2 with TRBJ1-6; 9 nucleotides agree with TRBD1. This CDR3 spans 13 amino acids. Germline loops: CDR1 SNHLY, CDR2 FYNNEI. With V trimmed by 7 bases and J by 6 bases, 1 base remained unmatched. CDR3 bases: TGTGCCAGCAAGGGACAGGGTAATTCACCCCTCCACTTT. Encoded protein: CASKGQGNSPLHF.

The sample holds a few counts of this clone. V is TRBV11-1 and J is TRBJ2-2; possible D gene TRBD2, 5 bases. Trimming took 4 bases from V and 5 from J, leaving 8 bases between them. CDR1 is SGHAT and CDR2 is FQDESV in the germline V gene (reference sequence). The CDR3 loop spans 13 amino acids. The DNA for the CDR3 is TGTGCCAGCAGCTATAGGAGGACCGGGGAGCTGTTTTTT. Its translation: CASSYRRTGELFF. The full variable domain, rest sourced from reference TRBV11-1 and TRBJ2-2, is EAEVAQSPRYKITEKSQAVAFWCDPISGHATLYWYRQILGQGPELLVQFQDESVVDDSQLPKDRFSAERLKGVDSTLKIQPAELGDSAMYLCASSYRRTGELFFGEGSRLTVL.

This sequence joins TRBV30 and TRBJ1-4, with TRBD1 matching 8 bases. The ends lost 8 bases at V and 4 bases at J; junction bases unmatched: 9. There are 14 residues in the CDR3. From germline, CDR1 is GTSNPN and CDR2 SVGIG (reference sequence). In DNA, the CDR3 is TGTGCCGGGACAGGAGCCGGACTTAATGAAAAACTGTTTTTT. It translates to CAGTGAGLNEKLFF. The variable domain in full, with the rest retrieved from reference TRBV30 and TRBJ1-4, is SQTIHQWPATLVQPVGSPLSLECTVEGTSNPNLYWYRQAAGRGLQLLFYSVGIGQISSEVPQNLSASRPQDRQFILSSKKLLLSDSGFYLCAGTGAGLNEKLFFGSGTQLSVL.

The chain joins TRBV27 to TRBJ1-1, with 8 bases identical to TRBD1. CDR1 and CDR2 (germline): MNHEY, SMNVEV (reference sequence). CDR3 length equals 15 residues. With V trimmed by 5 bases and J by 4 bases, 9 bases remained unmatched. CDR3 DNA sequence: TGTGCCAGCAGTCTCAGGACAACAGGGGGCACTGAAGCTTTCTTT. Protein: CASSLRTTGGTEAFF.

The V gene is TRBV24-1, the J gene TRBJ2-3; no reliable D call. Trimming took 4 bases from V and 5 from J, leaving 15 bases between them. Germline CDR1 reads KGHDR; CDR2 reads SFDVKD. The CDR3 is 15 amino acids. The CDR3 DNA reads TGTGCCACCAGTGACCTAATGGAGTCGGGAGATACGCAGTATTTT. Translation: CATSDLMESGDTQYF.

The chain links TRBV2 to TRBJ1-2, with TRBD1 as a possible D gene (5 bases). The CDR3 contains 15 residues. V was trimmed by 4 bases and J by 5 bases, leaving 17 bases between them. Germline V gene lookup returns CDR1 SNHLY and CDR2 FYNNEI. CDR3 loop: CASSGRGGISYGYTF. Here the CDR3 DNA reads TGTGCCAGCAGTGGCCGGGGGGGGATCAGTTATGGCTACACCTTC.

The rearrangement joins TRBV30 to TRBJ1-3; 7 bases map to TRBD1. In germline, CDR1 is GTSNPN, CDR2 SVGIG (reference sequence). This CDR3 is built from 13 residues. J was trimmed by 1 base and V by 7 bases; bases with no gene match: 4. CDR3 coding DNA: TGTGCCTATACCAGGGGGTCTGGAAACACCATATATTTT. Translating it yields CAYTRGSGNTIYF.

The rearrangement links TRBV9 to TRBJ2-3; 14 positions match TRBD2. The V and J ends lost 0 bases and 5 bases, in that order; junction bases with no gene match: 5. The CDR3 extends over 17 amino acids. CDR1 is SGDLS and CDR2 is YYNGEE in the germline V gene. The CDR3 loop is CASSVGTSGGPGDTQYF. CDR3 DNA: TGTGCCAGCAGCGTAGGGACTAGCGGGGGGCCGGGAGATACGCAGTATTTT.

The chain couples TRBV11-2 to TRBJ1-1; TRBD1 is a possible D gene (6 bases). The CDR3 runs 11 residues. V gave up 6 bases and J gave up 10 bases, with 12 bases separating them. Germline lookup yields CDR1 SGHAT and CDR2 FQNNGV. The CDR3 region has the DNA TGTGCCAGCAGTCGTAGGGGGGGAGCTTTCTTT. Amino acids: CASSRRGGAFF.

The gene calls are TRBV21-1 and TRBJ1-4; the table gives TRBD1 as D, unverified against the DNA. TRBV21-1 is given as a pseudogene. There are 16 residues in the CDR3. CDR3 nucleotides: TGTGCCAGCAGCAAAGCGGACCGGGACACCGATGAAAAACTGTTTTTT. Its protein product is CASSKADRDTDEKLFF.

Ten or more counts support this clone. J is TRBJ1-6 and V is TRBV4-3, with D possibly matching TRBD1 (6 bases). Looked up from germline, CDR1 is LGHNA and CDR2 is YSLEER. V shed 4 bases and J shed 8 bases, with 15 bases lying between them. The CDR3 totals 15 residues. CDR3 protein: CASSRTRSGDSPLHF. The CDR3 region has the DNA TGCGCCAGCAGCCGAACGAGATCAGGGGATTCACCCCTCCACTTT.

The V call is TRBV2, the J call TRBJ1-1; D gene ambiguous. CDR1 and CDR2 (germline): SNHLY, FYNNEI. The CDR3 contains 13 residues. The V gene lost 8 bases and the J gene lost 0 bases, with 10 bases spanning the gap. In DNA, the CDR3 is TGTGCCAGCGGGCCATACCTGAACACTGAAGCTTTCTTT. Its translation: CASGPYLNTEAFF. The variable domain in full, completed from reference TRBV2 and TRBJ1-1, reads EPEVTQTPSHQVTQMGQEVILRCVPISNHLYFYWYRQILGQKVEFLVSFYNNEISEKSEIFDDQFSVERPDGSNFTLKIRSTKLEDSAMYFCASGPYLNTEAFFGQGTRLTVV.

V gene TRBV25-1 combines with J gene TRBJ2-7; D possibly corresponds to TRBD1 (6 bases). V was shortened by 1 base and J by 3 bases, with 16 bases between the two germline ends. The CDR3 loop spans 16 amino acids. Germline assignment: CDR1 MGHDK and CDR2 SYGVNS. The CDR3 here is CASSEWYGTSLYEQYF. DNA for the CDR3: TGTGCCAGCAGTGAATGGTACGGGACAAGTCTCTACGAGCAGTACTTC.

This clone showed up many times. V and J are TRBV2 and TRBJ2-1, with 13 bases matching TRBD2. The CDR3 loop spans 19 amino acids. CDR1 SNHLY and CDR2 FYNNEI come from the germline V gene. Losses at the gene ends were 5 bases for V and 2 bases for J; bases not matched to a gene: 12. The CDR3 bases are TGTGCCAGCAGTTTTGAAGGCGAACTAGCGGGAGGGCCCTACAATGAGCAGTTCTTC. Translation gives CASSFEGELAGGPYNEQFF.

In DNA form, the CDR3 reads TGTGCCAGCAGCCAAGAGACTAGCGGGCCAAATGAGCAGTTCTTC. Encoded protein: CASSQETSGPNEQFF. The rearrangement links TRBV3-1 (or the pseudogene TRBV3-2) to TRBJ2-1; 10 bases line up with TRBD2. Germline-derived CDR1 and CDR2 are LGHDT and YNNKEL (reference sequence). There are 15 residues in the CDR3. Germline trimming cut 0 bases from V and 7 bases from J; bases unmatched to any gene: 3.

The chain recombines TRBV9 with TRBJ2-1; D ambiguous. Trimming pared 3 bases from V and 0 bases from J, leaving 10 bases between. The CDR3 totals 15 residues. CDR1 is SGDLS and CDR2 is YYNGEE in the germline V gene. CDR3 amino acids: CASSGSRSSYNEQFF. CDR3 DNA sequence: TGTGCCAGCAGCGGTTCACGGAGCTCCTACAATGAGCAGTTCTTC.